These T cell receptor beta chains were read from a single sample in a study of cytomegalovirus exposure and HLA in healthy donors. Sequencing used immunoSEQ multiplex PCR; TCRdb keeps in-frame clones, though not all of them. The sample records approximately 110,000 clones, around three quarters being singletons. Material: PBMCs. These TCRs come from a man over 45 in good health and CMV-seropositive. Each CDR3 is given with its conserved first and last residue. The D gene is left open where the match is weak. Expanded clones are given a class, and other clones once, few, many or no size at all.

size,length,V,D,J,CDR3,DNA
NA,14,TRBV2,NA,TRBJ2-7,CASSRDILGNEQYF,TGTGCCAGCAGCCGGGACATATTAGGGAACGAGCAGTACTTC
NA,17,TRBV19,NA,TRBJ1-2,CASSMGASVGERYGYTF,TGTGCCAGTAGTATGGGGGCCTCCGTAGGGGAACGGTATGGCTACACCTTC
once,15,TRBV27,NA,TRBJ2-7,CASSLTPASSGEQYF,TGTGCCAGCAGTTTAACCCCAGCTAGCTCAGGCGAGCAGTACTTC
NA,15,TRBV7-7,TRBD1,TRBJ2-1,CASSLEQGSYNEQFF,TGTGCCAGCAGCTTAGAACAGGGGTCCTACAATGAGCAGTTCTTC
NA,15,TRBV28,TRBD2,TRBJ2-7,CASSFGRRGTWQQYF,TGTGCCAGCAGTTTCGGTCGGCGGGGGACGTGGCAGCAGTACTTC
once,13,TRBV2,NA,TRBJ1-2,CASSPSPNYGYTF,TGTGCCAGCAGTCCCAGTCCTAACTATGGCTACACCTTC
once,14,TRBV11-2,TRBD2,TRBJ2-1,CASSLPGGGNEQFF,TGTGCCAGCAGCTTACCGGGCGGGGGGAATGAGCAGTTCTTC
few,12,TRBV5-6,NA,TRBJ2-5,CASSLAGETQYF,TGTGCCAGCAGCTTGGCCGGAGAGACCCAGTACTTC
NA,15,TRBV6-1,NA,TRBJ1-6,CASYQSVGFNSPLHF,TGTGCCAGTTATCAGTCTGTCGGGTTTAATTCACCCCTCCACTTT
NA,12,TRBV7-9,NA,TRBJ1-1,CASSTFAATAFF,TGTGCCAGCAGCACCTTTGCGGCCACAGCTTTCTTT
once,17,TRBV13,TRBD2,TRBJ2-7,CASSVRIAGALSYEQYF,TGTGCCAGCAGCGTTCGTATAGCGGGAGCTTTGTCCTACGAGCAGTACTTC
NA,13,TRBV18,TRBD1,TRBJ1-5,CASSPGQDQPQHF,TGTGCCAGCTCACCGGGACAGGATCAGCCCCAGCATTTT
NA,14,TRBV7-3,NA,TRBJ1-1,CASSQGGENTEAFF,TGTGCCAGCAGCCAAGGAGGGGAAAACACTGAAGCTTTCTTT
NA,16,TRBV10-1,NA,TRBJ1-1,CASSARTNKRDTEAFF,TGCGCCAGCAGTGCCCGGACAAACAAACGGGACACTGAAGCTTTCTTT
NA,16,TRBV7-3,NA,TRBJ1-3,CASSTIGARRGNTIYF,TGTGCCAGCAGCACCATTGGGGCTAGACGAGGAAACACCATATATTTT
NA,14,TRBV10-3,NA,TRBJ2-3,CAISGGEGADTQYF,TGTGCCATCAGTGGGGGAGAGGGGGCAGATACGCAGTATTTT
NA,13,TRBV5-1,TRBD1,TRBJ1-1,CASSSRTGSEAFF,TGCGCCAGCAGCTCCCGGACAGGGTCTGAAGCTTTCTTT
NA,15,TRBV6-6,TRBD1,TRBJ1-2,CASSWAGTGYYGYTF,TGTGCCAGCAGTTGGGCCGGGACAGGATACTATGGCTACACCTTC
once,15,TRBV5-1,NA,TRBJ1-4,CASSLMSPNDEKLFF,TGCGCCAGCAGCTTGATGAGTCCTAATGATGAAAAACTGTTTTTT
NA,17,TRBV18,NA,TRBJ2-1,CASSRDSLKSSYNEQFF,TGTGCCAGCTCGCGGGACTCCCTTAAAAGCTCCTACAATGAGCAGTTCTTC
once,14,TRBV4-1,NA,TRBJ2-1,CASSQGATRNEQFF,TGCGCCAGCAGCCAAGGGGCCACCCGCAATGAGCAGTTCTTC
once,15,TRBV30,TRBD1,TRBJ2-1,CAWSPGTGGFNEQFF,TGTGCCTGGAGTCCCGGGACAGGGGGCTTCAATGAGCAGTTCTTC
few,13,TRBV7-2,NA,TRBJ1-6,CASSPDSNSPLHF,TGTGCCAGCAGCCCAGACAGTAATTCACCCCTCCACTTT
NA,14,TRBV14,NA,TRBJ2-3,CASSPRDNRDTQYF,TGTGCCAGCAGCCCCCGGGACAACCGAGATACGCAGTATTTT
NA,13,TRBV28,NA,TRBJ1-5,CASSLWTNQPQHF,TGTGCCAGCAGTTTATGGACTAATCAGCCCCAGCATTTT
NA,15,TRBV25-1,TRBD2,TRBJ2-3,CASREAGGPPNTQYF,TGTGCCAGCAGGGAAGCGGGAGGGCCCCCTAATACGCAGTATTTT
NA,14,TRBV2,TRBD1,TRBJ1-1,CASSGGQGAAEAFF,TGTGCCAGCAGTGGGGGACAGGGGGCCGCTGAAGCTTTCTTT
NA,14,TRBV6-1,NA,TRBJ1-2,CASSPGQSNYGYTF,TGTGCCAGCAGCCCTGGACAGTCAAACTATGGCTACACCTTC
NA,14,TRBV18,NA,TRBJ2-5,CASSPSDSQETQYF,TGTGCCAGCTCACCCTCGGACAGCCAAGAGACCCAGTACTTC
NA,15,TRBV6-1,TRBD1,TRBJ1-1,CATYPRGTGDTEAFF,TGTGCCACCTACCCTAGGGGGACAGGGGACACTGAAGCTTTCTTT